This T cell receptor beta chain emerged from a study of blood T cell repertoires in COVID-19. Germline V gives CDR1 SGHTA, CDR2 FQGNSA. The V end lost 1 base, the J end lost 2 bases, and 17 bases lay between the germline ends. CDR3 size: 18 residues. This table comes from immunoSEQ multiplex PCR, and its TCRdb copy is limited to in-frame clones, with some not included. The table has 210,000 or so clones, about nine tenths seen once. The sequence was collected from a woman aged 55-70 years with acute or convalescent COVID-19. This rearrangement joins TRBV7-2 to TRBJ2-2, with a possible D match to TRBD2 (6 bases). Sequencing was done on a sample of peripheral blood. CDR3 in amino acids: CASSLGPRGGANTGELFF. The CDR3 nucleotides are TGTGCCAGCAGCTTAGGTCCCCGGGGAGGAGCAAACACCGGGGAGCTGTTTTTT.